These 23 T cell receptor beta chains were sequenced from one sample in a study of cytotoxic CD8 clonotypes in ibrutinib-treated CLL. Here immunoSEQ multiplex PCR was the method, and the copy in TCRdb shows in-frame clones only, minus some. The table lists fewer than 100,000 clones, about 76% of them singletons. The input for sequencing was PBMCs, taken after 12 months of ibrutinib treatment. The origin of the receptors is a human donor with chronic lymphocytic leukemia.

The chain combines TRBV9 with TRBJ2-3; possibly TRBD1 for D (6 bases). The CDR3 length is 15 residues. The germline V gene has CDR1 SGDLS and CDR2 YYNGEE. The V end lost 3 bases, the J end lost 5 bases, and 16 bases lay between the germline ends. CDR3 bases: TGTGCCAGCAGCGCCAGGGGTGTGGGTGTAGATACGCAGTATTTT. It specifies CASSARGVGVDTQYF.

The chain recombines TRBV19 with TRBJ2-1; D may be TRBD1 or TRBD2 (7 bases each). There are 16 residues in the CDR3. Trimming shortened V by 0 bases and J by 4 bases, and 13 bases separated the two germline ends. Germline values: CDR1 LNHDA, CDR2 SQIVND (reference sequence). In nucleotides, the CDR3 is TGTGCCAGTAGTATAGATGCAGGGGGGGCGTACAATGAGCAGTTCTTC. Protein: CASSIDAGGAYNEQFF.

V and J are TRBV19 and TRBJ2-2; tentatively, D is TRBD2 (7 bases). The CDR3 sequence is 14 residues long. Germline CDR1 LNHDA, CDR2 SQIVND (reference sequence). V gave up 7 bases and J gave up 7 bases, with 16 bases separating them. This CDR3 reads CASTLGGPGGELFF. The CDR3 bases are TGTGCCAGTACCCTCGGGGGGCCGGGCGGGGAGCTGTTTTTT.

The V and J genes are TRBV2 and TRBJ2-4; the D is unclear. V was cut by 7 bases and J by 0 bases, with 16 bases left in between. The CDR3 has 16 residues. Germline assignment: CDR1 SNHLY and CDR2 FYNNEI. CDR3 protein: CASTRDSAQAKNIQYF. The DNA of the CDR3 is TGTGCCAGCACCCGAGACTCCGCCCAAGCCAAAAACATTCAGTACTTC.

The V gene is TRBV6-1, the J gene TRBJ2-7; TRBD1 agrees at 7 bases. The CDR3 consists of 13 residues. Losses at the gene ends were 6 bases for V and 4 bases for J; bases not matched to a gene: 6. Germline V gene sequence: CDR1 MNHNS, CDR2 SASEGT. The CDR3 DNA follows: TGTGCCAGCAGCACCGGGACAGCTTACGAGCAGTACTTC. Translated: CASSTGTAYEQYF.

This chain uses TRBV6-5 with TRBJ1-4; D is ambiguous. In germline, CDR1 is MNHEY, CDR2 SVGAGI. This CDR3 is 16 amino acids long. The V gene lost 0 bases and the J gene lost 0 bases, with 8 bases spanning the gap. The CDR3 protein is CASSYSLAATNEKLFF. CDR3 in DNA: TGTGCCAGCAGTTACTCATTGGCCGCAACTAATGAAAAACTGTTTTTT.

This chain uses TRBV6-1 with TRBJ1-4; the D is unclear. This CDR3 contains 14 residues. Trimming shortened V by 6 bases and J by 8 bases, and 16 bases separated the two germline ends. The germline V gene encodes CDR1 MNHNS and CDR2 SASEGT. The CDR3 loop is CASRIDNLGEKLFF. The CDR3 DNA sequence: TGTGCCAGCAGGATCGACAACCTCGGGGAAAAACTGTTTTTT.

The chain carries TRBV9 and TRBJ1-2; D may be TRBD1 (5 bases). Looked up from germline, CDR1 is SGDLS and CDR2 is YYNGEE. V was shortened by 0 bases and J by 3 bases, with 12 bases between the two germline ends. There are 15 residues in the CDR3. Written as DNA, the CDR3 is TGTGCCAGCAGCGTAGGGGGGTATTCGTACTATGGCTACACCTTC. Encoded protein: CASSVGGYSYYGYTF.

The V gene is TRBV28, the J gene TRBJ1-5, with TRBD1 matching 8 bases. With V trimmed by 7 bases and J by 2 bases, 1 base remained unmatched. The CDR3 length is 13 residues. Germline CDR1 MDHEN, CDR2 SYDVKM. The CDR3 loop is CASTTGGNQPQHF. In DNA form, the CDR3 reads TGTGCCAGCACGACAGGGGGCAATCAGCCCCAGCATTTT.

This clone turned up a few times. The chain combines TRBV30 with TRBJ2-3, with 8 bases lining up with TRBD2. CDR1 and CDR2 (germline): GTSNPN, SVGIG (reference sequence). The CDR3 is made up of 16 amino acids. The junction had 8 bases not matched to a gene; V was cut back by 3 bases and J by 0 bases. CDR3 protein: CAWSPGGPGSTDTQYF. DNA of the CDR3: TGTGCCTGGAGCCCGGGGGGGCCGGGGAGCACAGATACGCAGTATTTT.

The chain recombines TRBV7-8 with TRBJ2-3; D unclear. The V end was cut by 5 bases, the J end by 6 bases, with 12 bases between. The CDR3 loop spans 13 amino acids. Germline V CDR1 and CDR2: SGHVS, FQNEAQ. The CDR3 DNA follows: TGTGCCAGCAGCCCTCAGGTTGGGGATACGCAGTATTTT. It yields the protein CASSPQVGDTQYF.

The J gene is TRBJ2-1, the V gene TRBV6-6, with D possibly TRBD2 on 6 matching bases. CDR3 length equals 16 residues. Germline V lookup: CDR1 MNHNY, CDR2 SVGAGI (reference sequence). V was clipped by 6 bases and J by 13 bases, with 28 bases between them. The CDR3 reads CASSSGPGTLLHTQFF. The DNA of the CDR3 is TGTGCCAGCAGCTCTGGGCCCGGGACTTTACTCCATACTCAGTTCTTC.

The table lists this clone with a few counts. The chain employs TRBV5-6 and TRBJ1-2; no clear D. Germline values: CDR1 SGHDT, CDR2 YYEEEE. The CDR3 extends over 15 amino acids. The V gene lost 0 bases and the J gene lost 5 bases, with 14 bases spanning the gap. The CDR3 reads CASSLVLGGLYGYTF. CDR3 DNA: TGTGCCAGCAGCTTGGTTCTTGGCGGACTTTATGGCTACACCTTC.

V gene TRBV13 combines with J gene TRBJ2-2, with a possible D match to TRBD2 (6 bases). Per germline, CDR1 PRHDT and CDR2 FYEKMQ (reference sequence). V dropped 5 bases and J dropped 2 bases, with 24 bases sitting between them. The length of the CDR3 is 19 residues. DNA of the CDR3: TGTGCCAGCAGCGCCGGGGGACCCCCTTACAAAACAAACACCGGGGAGCTGTTTTTT. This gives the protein CASSAGGPPYKTNTGELFF.

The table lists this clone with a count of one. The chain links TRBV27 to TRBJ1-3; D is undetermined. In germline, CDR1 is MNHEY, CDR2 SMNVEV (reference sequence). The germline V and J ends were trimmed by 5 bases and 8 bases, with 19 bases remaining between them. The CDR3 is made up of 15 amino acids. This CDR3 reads CASSPRGAGPDTIYF. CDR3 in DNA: TGTGCCAGCAGTCCCCGGGGAGCCGGGCCGGACACCATATATTTT.

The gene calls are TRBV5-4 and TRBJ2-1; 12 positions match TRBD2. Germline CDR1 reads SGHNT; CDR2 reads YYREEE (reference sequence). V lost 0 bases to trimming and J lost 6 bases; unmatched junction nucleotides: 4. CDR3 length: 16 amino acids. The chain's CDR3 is CASSLAVTSGSNEQFF. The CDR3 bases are TGTGCCAGCAGCTTGGCGGTGACTAGCGGGAGCAATGAGCAGTTCTTC.

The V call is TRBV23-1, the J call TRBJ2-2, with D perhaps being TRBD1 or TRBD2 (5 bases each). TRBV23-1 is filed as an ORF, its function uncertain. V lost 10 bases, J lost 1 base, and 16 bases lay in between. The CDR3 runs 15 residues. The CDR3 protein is CAINGGVGNTGELFF. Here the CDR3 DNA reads TGCGCCATCAATGGGGGAGTTGGGAACACCGGGGAGCTGTTTTTT.

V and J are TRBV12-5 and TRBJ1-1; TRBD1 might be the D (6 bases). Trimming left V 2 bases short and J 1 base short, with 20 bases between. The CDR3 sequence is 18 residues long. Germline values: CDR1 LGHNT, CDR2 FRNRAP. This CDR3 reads CASGLPPGRGRPNTEAFF. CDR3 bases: TGTGCTAGTGGTTTGCCCCCGGGCAGGGGTCGACCGAACACTGAAGCTTTCTTT. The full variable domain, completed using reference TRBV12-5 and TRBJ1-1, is DARVTQTPRHKVTEMGQEVTMRCQPILGHNTVFWYRQTMMQGLELLAYFRNRAPLDDSGMPKDRFSAEMPDATLATLKIQPSEPRDSAVYFCASGLPPGRGRPNTEAFFGQGTRLTVV.

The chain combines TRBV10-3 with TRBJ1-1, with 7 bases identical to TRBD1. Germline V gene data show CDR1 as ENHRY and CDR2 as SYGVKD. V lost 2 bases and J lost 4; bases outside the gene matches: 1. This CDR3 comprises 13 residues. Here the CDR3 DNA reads TGTGCCATCAGTGAGCGGGACAGCACTGAAGCTTTCTTT. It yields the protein CAISERDSTEAFF.

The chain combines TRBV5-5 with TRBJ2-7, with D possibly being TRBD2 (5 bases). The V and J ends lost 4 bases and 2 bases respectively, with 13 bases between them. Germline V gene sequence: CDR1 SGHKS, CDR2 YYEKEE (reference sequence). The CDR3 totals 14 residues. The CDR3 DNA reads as TGTGCCAGCAGCCCGGCGCCGGGGACCTACGAGCAGTACTTC. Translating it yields CASSPAPGTYEQYF.

The CDR3: CASSLVGPPGETQYF. DNA of the CDR3: TGTGCCAGCAGCTTAGTGGGACCTCCAGGCGAGACCCAGTACTTC. The chain couples TRBV11-2 to TRBJ2-5; D might be TRBD1 or TRBD2, each matching 5 bases. This CDR3 contains 15 residues. Germline V CDR1 and CDR2: SGHAT, FQNNGV. V was pared by 1 base and J by 5 bases, with 14 bases between.

CDR3 sequence (DNA): TGTGCCAGCAGCCTCTGGGACAACACCGGGGAGCTGTTTTTT. Its protein is CASSLWDNTGELFF. The J gene is TRBJ2-2, the V gene TRBV5-5; D is possibly TRBD1 or TRBD2 (5 bases each). This CDR3 has 14 amino acids. With 4 bases removed from V and 2 bases from J, the gap between germline ends came to 9 bases. The germline CDR1 and CDR2 sequences are SGHKS and YYEKEE (reference sequence).

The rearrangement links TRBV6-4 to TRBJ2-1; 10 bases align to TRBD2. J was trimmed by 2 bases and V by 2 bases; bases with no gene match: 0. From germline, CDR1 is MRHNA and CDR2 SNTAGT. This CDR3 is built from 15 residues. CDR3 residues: CASSDLAGAYNEQFF. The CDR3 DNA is TGTGCCAGCAGTGACCTAGCGGGGGCCTACAATGAGCAGTTCTTC.